This T cell receptor (beta chain) was sequenced during a study of T cell repertoires in cytomegalovirus infection. From the reads, TCRdb called clonotypes with MiXCR, one entry per CDR3 protein. The sample records a few hundred thousand distinct CDR3 sequences, approximately 40% being singletons. Trimming pared 5 bases from V and 1 base from J, leaving 9 bases between. This CDR3 comprises 14 residues. There are a few counts of this clonotype. The antigen remains unidentified. The sequenced sample was cultured PBMCs, obtained from culture after CMV antigen stimulation. J is TRBJ2-4 and V is TRBV12-3 or TRBV12-4, with D tentatively TRBD1 (5 bases). The TCR comes from a human donor in good health (CMV status not recorded). Some clones in this sample may be carry-over from other donors' samples. The CDR3 protein is CASSRGPAKNIQYF. The CDR3 DNA reads as TGTGCCAGCAGTAGGGGTCCCGCCAAAAACATTCAGTACTTC.